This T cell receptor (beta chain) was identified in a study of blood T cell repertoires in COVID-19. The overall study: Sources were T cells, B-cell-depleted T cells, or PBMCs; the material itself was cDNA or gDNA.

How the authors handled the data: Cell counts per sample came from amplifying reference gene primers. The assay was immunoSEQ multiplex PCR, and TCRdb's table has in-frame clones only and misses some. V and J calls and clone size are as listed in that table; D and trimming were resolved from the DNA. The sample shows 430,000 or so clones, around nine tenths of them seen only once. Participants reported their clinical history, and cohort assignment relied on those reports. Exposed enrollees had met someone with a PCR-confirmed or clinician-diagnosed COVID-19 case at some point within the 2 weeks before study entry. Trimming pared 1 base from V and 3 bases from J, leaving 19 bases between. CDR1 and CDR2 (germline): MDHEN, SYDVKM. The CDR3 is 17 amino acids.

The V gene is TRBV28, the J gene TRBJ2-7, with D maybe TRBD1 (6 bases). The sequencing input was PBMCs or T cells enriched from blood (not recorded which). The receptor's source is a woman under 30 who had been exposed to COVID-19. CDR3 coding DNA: TGTGCCAGCAGTTTATTGGGCGGTGGGGGCCAGGACTACGAGCAGTACTTC. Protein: CASSLLGGGGQDYEQYF.